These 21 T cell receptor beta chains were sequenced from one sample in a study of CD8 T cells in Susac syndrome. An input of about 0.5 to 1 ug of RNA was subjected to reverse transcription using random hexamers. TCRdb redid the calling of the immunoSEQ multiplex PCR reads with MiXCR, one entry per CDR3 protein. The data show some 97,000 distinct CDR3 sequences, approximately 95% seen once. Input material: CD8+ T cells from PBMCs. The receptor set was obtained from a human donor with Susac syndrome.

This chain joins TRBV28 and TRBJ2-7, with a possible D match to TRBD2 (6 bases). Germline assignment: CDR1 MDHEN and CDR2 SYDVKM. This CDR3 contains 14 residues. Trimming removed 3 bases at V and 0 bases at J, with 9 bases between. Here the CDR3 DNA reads TGTGCCAGCAGTTTGGTCGGGAGCTCCTACGAGCAGTACTTC. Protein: CASSLVGSSYEQYF.

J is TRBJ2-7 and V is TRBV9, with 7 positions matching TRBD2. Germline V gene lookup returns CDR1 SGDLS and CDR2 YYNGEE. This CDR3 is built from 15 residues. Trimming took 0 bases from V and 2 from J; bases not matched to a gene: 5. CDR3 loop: CASSVGGGVTYEQYF. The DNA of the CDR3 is TGTGCCAGCAGCGTAGGCGGGGGTGTTACCTACGAGCAGTACTTC.

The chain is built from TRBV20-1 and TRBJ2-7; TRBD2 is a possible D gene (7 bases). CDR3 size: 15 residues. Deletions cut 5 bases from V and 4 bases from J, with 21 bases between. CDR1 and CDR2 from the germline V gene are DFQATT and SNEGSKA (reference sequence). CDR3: CSAPTGGQGGYEQYF. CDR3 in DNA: TGCAGTGCTCCCACGGGGGGTCAAGGGGGGTACGAGCAGTACTTC.

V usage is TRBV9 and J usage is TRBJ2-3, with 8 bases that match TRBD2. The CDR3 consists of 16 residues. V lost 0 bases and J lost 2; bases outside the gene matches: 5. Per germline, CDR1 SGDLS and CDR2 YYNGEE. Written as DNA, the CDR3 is TGTGCCAGCAGCGTAGAGGGTAGCGGGGACACAGATACGCAGTATTTT. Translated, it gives CASSVEGSGDTDTQYF.

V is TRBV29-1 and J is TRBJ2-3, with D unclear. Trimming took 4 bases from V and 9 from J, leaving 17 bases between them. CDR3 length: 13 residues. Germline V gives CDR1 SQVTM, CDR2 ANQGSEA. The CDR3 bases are TGCAGCGTTGTAGGTGGCCAGTTTGGCACGCAGTATTTT. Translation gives CSVVGGQFGTQYF.

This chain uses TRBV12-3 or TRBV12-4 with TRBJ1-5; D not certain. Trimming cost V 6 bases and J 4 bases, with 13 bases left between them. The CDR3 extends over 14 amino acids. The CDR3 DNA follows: TGTGCCAGCAGCTATGGGCAGTCGAATCAGCCCCAGCATTTT. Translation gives CASSYGQSNQPQHF.

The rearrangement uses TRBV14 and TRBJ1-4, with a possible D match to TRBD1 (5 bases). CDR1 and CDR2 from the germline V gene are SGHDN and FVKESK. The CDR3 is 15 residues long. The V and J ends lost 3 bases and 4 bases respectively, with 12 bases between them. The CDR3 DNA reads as TGTGCCAGCAGCCACGACCGGGGGGATAATGAAAAACTGTTTTTT. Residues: CASSHDRGDNEKLFF.

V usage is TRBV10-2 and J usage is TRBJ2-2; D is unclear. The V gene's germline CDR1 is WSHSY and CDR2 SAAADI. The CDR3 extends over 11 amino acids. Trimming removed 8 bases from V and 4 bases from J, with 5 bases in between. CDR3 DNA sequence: TGCGCCAGCCGGTTCACCGGGGAGCTGTTTTTT. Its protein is CASRFTGELFF.

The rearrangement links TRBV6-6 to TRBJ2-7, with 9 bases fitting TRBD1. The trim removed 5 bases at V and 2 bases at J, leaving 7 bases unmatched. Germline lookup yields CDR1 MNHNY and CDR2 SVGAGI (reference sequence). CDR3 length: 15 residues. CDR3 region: CASSPSTGGAYEQYF. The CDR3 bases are TGTGCCAGCAGTCCCAGTACAGGGGGCGCCTACGAGCAGTACTTC.

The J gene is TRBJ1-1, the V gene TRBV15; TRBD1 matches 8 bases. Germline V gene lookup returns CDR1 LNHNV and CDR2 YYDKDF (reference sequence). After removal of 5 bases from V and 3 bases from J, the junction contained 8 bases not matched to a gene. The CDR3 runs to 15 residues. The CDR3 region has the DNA TGTGCCACCAGCGGGCTTCAGGGGGCGCACACTGAAGCTTTCTTT. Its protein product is CATSGLQGAHTEAFF. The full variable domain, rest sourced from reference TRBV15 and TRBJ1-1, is DAMVIQNPRYQVTQFGKPVTLSCSQTLNHNVMYWYQQKSSQAPKLLFHYYDKDFNNEADTPDNFQSRRPNTSFCFLDIRSPGLGDTAMYLCATSGLQGAHTEAFFGQGTRLTVV.

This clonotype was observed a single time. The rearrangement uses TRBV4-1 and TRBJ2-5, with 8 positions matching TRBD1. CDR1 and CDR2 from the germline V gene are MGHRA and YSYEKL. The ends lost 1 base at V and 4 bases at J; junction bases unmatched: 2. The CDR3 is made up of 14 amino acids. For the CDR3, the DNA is TGCGCCAGCAGCCAAGGCACAGGGGGAGAGACCCAGTACTTC. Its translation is CASSQGTGGETQYF.

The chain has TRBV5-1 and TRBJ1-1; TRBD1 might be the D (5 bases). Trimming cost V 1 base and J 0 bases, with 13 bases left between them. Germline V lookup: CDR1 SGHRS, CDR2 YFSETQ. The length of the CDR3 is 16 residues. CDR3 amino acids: CASSLSQGGVNTEAFF. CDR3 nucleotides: TGCGCCAGCAGCTTGAGCCAGGGAGGGGTGAACACTGAAGCTTTCTTT. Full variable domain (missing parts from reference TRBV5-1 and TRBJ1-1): KAGVTQTPRYLIKTRGQQVTLSCSPISGHRSVSWYQQTPGQGLQFLFEYFSETQRNKGNFPGRFSGRQFSNSRSEMNVSTLELGDSALYLCASSLSQGGVNTEAFFGQGTRLTVV.

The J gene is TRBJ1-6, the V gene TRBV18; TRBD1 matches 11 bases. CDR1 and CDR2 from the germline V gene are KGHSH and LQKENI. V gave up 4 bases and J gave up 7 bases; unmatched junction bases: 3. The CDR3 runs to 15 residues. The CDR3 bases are TGTGCCAGCTCACAGGACAGGGGGCTAAATTCACCCCTCCACTTT. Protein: CASSQDRGLNSPLHF.

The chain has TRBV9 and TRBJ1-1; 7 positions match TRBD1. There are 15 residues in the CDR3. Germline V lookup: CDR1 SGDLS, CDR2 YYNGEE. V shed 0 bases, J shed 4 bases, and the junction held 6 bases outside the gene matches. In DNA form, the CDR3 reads TGTGCCAGCAGCGTAGAAGGGGGCCCAACCACTGAAGCTTTCTTT. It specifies CASSVEGGPTTEAFF.

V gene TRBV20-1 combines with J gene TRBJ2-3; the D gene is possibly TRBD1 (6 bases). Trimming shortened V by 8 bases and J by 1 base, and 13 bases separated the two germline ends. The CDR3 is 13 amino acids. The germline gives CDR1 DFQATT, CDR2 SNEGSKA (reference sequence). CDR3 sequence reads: CSPAGDGTDTQYF. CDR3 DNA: TGCAGTCCAGCAGGGGACGGCACAGATACGCAGTATTTT.

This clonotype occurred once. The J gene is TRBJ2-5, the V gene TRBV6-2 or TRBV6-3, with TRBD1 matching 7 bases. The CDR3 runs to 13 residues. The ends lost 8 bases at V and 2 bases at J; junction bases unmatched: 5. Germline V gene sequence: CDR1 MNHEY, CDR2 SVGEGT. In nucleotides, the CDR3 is TGTGCCAGCGAGACAGGGAATCAAGAGACCCAGTACTTC. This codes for CASETGNQETQYF.

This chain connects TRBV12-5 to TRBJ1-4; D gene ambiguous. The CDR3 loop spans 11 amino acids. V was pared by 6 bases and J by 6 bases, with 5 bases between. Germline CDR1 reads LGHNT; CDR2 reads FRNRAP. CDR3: CASGTDEKLFF. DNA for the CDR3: TGTGCTAGTGGGACCGATGAAAAACTGTTTTTT.

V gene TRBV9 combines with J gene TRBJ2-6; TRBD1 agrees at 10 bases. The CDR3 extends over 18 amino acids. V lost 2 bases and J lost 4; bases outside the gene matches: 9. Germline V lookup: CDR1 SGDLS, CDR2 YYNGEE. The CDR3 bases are TGTGCCAGCAGCGTGGGACAGGGGCCCTCTCTGGGGGCCAACGTCCTGACTTTC. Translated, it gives CASSVGQGPSLGANVLTF.

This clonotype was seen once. The CDR3 loop reads CASSGGTGSGNEQFF. The CDR3 region has the DNA TGTGCCAGCAGCGGGGGGACAGGGTCGGGGAATGAGCAGTTCTTC. The V call is TRBV9, the J call TRBJ2-1; 9 bases align to TRBD1. Unmatched junction bases numbered 8, after V lost 3 bases and J lost 7 bases. Germline-derived CDR1 and CDR2 are SGDLS and YYNGEE. CDR3 length: 15 residues.

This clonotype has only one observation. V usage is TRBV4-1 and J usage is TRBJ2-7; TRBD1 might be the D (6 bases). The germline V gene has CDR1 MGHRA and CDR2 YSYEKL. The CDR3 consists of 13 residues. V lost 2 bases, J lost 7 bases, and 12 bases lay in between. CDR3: CASSQTGSAEQYF. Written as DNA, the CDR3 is TGCGCCAGCAGCCAAACAGGGTCCGCAGAGCAGTACTTC.

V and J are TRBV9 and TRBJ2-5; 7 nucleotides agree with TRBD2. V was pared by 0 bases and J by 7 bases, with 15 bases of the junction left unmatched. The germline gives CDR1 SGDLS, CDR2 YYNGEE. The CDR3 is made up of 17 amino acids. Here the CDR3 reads CASSVESSGPSGGTQYF. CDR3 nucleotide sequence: TGTGCCAGCAGCGTAGAGAGTAGCGGGCCAAGTGGCGGGACCCAGTACTTC.